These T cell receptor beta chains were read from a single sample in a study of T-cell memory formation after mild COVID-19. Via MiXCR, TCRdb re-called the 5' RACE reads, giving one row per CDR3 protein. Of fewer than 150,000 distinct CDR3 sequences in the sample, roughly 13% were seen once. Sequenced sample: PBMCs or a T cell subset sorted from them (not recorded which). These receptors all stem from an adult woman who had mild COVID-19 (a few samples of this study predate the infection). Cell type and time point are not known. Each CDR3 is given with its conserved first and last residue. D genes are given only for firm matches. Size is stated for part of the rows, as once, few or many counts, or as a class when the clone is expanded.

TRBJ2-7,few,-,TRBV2,TGTGCCAGCAGGTCCAACCTGGGAGGAACCTACGAGCAGTACTTC,CASRSNLGGTYEQYF
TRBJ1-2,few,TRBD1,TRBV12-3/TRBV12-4,TGTGCCAGCACTCCTCCGGGACAGATTAACTATGGCTACACCTTC,CASTPPGQINYGYTF
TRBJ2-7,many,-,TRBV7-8,TGTGCCAGCAGCTTACCCAACTACGAGCAGTACTTC,CASSLPNYEQYF
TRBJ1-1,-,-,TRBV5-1,TGCGCCAGCAGCTTAAGCCAGATCAACACTGAAGCTTTCTTT,CASSLSQINTEAFF
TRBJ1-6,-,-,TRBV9,TGTGCCAGCAGCGATGGGGCACCACGCGGGAGCACCCTCCACTTT,CASSDGAPRGSTLHF
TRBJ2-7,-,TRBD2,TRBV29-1,TGCAGCGTTGAGGGACTAGCGGGACCCTCCTACGAGCAGTACTTC,CSVEGLAGPSYEQYF
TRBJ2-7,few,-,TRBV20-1,TGCAGTGCTAGAGATTTTCAGGGGGAGGGGTCCTACGAGCAGTACTTC,CSARDFQGEGSYEQYF
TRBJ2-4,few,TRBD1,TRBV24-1,TGTGCCACCAGTGCCCGGGGACAGGGGCCTGTAAACATTCAGTACTTC,CATSARGQGPVNIQYF
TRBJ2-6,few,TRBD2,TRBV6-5,TGTGCCAGCAGCCAGCGGGAGGATGGGGCCAACGTCCTGACTTTC,CASSQREDGANVLTF
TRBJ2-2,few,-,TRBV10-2,TGCGCCAGCAGTGTTAGGTCCGGGGAGCTGTTTTTT,CASSVRSGELFF
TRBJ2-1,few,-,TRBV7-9,TGTGCCAGCAGCACGTCAGGGGCGTCCTACAATGAGCAGTTCTTC,CASSTSGASYNEQFF
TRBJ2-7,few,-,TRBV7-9,TGTGCCAGCAGCTTACCAGCACCTTTAGTTGGGCAGTACTTC,CASSLPAPLVGQYF
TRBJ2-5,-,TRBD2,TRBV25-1,TGTGCCAGCAGGGTAGCGGGAGGGGAGACCCAGTACTTC,CASRVAGGETQYF
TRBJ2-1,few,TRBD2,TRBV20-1,TGCAGTGCTAGGGAACTAGCGGGAGCCAACAATGAGCAGTTCTTC,CSARELAGANNEQFF
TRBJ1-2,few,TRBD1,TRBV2,TGTGCCAGCACGGGACAGAGCTATGGCTACACCTTC,CASTGQSYGYTF
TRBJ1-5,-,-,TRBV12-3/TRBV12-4,TGTGCCAGCAGTCTTGACAGTGACAATCGGCCCCAGCATTTT,CASSLDSDNRPQHF
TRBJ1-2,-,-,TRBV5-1,TGCGCCAGCAGCTTAGCCGGACAAACTTATGGCTACACCTTC,CASSLAGQTYGYTF
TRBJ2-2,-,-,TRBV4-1,TGCGCCAGCAGCCAAGAAGATCGGGGGCTGGGCACCGGGGAGCTGTTTTTT,CASSQEDRGLGTGELFF
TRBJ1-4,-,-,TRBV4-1,TGCGCCAGCAGCCAAGATCCCGGACAGCCTAATGAAAAACTGTTTTTT,CASSQDPGQPNEKLFF
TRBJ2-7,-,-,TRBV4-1,TGCGCCAGCAGCCCCCCGGAGGGGGGGGAGCAGTACTTC,CASSPPEGGEQYF
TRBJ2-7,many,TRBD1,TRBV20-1,TGCAGTGCTACGGGACAGGAGTCCTACGAGCAGTACTTC,CSATGQESYEQYF
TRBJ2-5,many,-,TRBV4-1,TGCGCCAGCAGCCAAGTCGGGGAAGAGACCCAGTACTTC,CASSQVGEETQYF
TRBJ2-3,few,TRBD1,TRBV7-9,TGTGCCAGCAGTTCACCGGGACAGGGAAGCAGTACGCAGTATTTT,CASSSPGQGSSTQYF
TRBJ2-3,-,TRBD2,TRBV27,TGTGCCAGCAGTCCCCAATCCGGGGGGAGGGACACAGATACGCAGTATTTT,CASSPQSGGRDTDTQYF
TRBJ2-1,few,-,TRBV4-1,TGCGCCAGCAGCCTCAGAGGTTGGTGGGGGGAGTACAATGAGCAGTTCTTC,CASSLRGWWGEYNEQFF
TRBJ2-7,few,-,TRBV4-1,TGCGCCAGCAGCCAAGTGTTAGTAGGTTCCTACGAGCAGTACTTC,CASSQVLVGSYEQYF
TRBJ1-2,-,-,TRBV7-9,TGTGCCAGCAGCCAATCGGCTGGGCATGGCTACACCTTC,CASSQSAGHGYTF
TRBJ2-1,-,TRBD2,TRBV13,TGTGCCAGCAGCTCCTACAGCGGGAGTCGGTACAATGAGCAGTTCTTC,CASSSYSGSRYNEQFF
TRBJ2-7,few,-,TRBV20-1,TGCAGTGCTAGAGACGTGGGACGGAGTGACTACGAGCAGTACTTC,CSARDVGRSDYEQYF
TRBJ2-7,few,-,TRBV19,TGTGCCAGAATAGGTAAAACTAAACGGGGGCACGGCCCCTACGAGCAGTACTTC,CARIGKTKRGHGPYEQYF
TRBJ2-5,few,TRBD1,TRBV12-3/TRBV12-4,TGTGCCAGCGCAGAAGACAGGGGGATGGAGACCCAGTACTTC,CASAEDRGMETQYF
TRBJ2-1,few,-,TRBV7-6,TGTGCCAGCAGCCCTCACGGCTCGAGCTCCTACAATGAGCAGTTCTTC,CASSPHGSSSYNEQFF
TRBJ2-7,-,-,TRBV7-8,TGTGCCAGCAGCCCTTTATTAGTCGCCTTC,CASSPLLVAF
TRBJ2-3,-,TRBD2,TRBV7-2,TGTGCCAGCAGCTTAGGGGGACTAGCGGACACAGATACGCAGTATTTT,CASSLGGLADTDTQYF
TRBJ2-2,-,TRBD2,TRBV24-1,TGTGCCACCAGTCGGGAGGGGGTCGGCACCGGGGAGCTGTTTTTT,CATSREGVGTGELFF
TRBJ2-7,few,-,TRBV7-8,TGTGCCAGCAGCTCCGCCCGGGACGGCAGCTCCTACGAGCAGTACTTC,CASSSARDGSSYEQYF
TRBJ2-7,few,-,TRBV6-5,TGTGCCAGCAGTTACTCGGGGAGGTGGCCCTACGAGCAGTACTTC,CASSYSGRWPYEQYF
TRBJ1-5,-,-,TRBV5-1,TGCGCCAGCAGCCCGAGGTGGGGAAACGATCAGCCCCAGCATTTT,CASSPRWGNDQPQHF
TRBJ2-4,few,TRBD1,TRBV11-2,TGTGCCAGCAGCACGATCCGGGACAGCAAAAACATTCAGTACTTC,CASSTIRDSKNIQYF
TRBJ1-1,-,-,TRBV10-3,TGTGCCATCAGTGCTTCAGGGCGAGCGATTGGAAAGAACACTGAAGCTTTCTTT,CAISASGRAIGKNTEAFF
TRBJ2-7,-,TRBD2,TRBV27,TGTGCCAGCAGTTTAGCTGGGGGAGGGTTGCCCTACGAGCAGTACTTC,CASSLAGGGLPYEQYF
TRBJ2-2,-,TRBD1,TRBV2,TGTGCCAGCAGCACCAACCTGGACAGGCTCACCGGGGAGCTGTTTTTT,CASSTNLDRLTGELFF
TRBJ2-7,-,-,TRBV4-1,TGCGCCAGCAGCCAAGAATTGGGAACGATGGGAACCTACGAGCAGTACTTC,CASSQELGTMGTYEQYF
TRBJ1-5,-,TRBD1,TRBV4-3,TGCGCCAGCAGCCAAGAGACAGGGGTGAGCAATCAGCCCCAGCATTTT,CASSQETGVSNQPQHF
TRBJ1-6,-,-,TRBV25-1,TGTGCCAGCACGTCGGACGGACCTTCACCCCTCCACTTT,CASTSDGPSPLHF
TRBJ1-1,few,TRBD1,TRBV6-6,TGTGCCAGCAGTAGATCCGGGACAGGGGCGAACACTGAAGCTTTCTTT,CASSRSGTGANTEAFF
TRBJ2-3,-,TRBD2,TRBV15,TGTGCCACCAGCAGAGCACAGGCGGGGGGGCCGGTAACAGATACGCAGTATTTT,CATSRAQAGGPVTDTQYF
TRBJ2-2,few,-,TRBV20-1,TGCAGTGCTAGGCCTACGAACACCGGGGAGCTGTTTTTT,CSARPTNTGELFF